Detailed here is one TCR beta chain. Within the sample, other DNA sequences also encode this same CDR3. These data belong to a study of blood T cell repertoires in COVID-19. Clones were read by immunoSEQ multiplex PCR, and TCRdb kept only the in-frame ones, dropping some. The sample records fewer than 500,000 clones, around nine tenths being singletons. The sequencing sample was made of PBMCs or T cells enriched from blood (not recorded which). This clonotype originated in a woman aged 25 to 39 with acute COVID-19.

The CDR3 coding sequence is TGTGCCAGCAGCGTAGGGGACAGGTCCTACGAGCAGTACTTC. Translating it yields CASSVGDRSYEQYF. The chain employs TRBV9 and TRBJ2-7, with 8 bases fitting TRBD1. Trimming removed 0 bases from V and 1 base from J; junction bases left unmatched: 0. The CDR3 runs 14 residues. CDR1 and CDR2 from the germline V gene are SGDLS and YYNGEE.